Following are 22 T cell receptor beta chains from one sample sequenced in a study of shared clonotypes between healthy human individuals. Here immunoSEQ multiplex PCR was the method, and the copy in TCRdb shows in-frame clones only, minus some. The sample lists about 110,000 clones, less than 75% occurring once. The sample taken for sequencing was memory CD8+ T cells sorted from blood. Subset of the sample: CD45RO+ cells pooled with CCR7-negative TemRA cells. The receptors stem from a woman aged 30 to 39 in good health.

The chain uses TRBV4-1 and TRBJ2-1; 16 nucleotides match TRBD2. J was trimmed by 7 bases and V by 3 bases; bases with no gene match: 6. This CDR3 region has 17 residues. The germline CDR1 and CDR2 sequences are MGHRA and YSYEKL. The CDR3 reads CASSQPGTSGRGNEQFF. Written as DNA, the CDR3 is TGCGCCAGCAGCCAGCCCGGGACTAGCGGGAGGGGTAATGAGCAGTTCTTC.

This chain connects TRBV6-4 to TRBJ2-1; 15 nucleotides align to TRBD2. The V segment lost 2 bases and the J segment 12 bases; nucleotides outside the gene matches: 8. CDR3 size: 16 residues. The germline gives CDR1 MRHNA, CDR2 SNTAGT. The CDR3 sequence is CASSDTGLAGGPGQFF. Here the CDR3 DNA reads TGTGCCAGCAGTGACACCGGACTAGCGGGAGGGCCGGGGCAGTTCTTC.

The J gene is TRBJ2-1, the V gene TRBV15, with 10 bases fitting TRBD2. V dropped 5 bases and J dropped 12; count of bases not matched to a gene: 19. The CDR3 is 17 residues long. The V gene's germline CDR1 is LNHNV and CDR2 YYDKDF (reference sequence). CDR3 nucleotides: TGTGCCACCAGCGATGGAGGATCTAGCGGGAGTACAATGGGGCAGTTCTTC. It specifies CATSDGGSSGSTMGQFF.

The rearrangement uses TRBV4-1 and TRBJ2-1; D not resolved. With 4 bases removed from V and 10 bases from J, the gap between germline ends came to 14 bases. Germline assignment: CDR1 MGHRA and CDR2 YSYEKL. CDR3 length equals 13 residues. CDR3 loop: CASSPAVRPEQFF. DNA of the CDR3: TGCGCCAGCAGCCCAGCCGTGCGGCCGGAGCAGTTCTTC.

The chain employs TRBV9 and TRBJ2-1; 13 nucleotides match TRBD2. CDR1 and CDR2 from the germline V gene are SGDLS and YYNGEE. V gave up 3 bases and J gave up 4 bases; unmatched junction bases: 7. CDR3 length: 17 residues. CDR3 nucleotide sequence: TGTGCCAGCAGCGCCCGACTAGCGGGAGGCGGTTACAATGAGCAGTTCTTC. Its translation is CASSARLAGGGYNEQFF.

The chain uses TRBV9 and TRBJ2-1; 8 bases fit TRBD1. The V segment lost 0 bases and the J segment 7 bases; nucleotides outside the gene matches: 9. This CDR3 spans 16 amino acids. Germline V gene sequence: CDR1 SGDLS, CDR2 YYNGEE. CDR3 coding DNA: TGTGCCAGCAGCGTAGCGGGCAGGGGGCTTTGGAATGAGCAGTTCTTC. Its protein product is CASSVAGRGLWNEQFF.

The chain links TRBV27 to TRBJ2-3; 9 nucleotides match TRBD1. Germline lookup yields CDR1 MNHEY and CDR2 SMNVEV (reference sequence). The CDR3 sequence is 15 residues long. V dropped 5 bases and J dropped 4; count of bases not matched to a gene: 7. Here the CDR3 reads CASSTWTGVADTQYF. Written as DNA, the CDR3 is TGTGCCAGCAGTACTTGGACAGGGGTGGCAGATACGCAGTATTTT.

The V call is TRBV5-4, the J call TRBJ2-3; D is unclear. Between the trimmed V and J ends, which lost 0 bases and 1 base, there was a span of 9 bases. The CDR3 runs 15 residues. Looked up from germline, CDR1 is SGHNT and CDR2 is YYREEE (reference sequence). The CDR3 DNA reads as TGTGCCAGCAGCTTGGCCCTAAAACGCACAGATACGCAGTATTTT. This codes for CASSLALKRTDTQYF.

This clone has more than one count but fewer than ten. This chain connects TRBV7-6 to TRBJ2-7, with TRBD1 matching over 10 bases. In germline, CDR1 is SGHVS, CDR2 FNYEAQ. Trimming took 4 bases from V and 3 from J; bases not matched to a gene: 6. This CDR3 spans 15 amino acids. CDR3 loop: CASSWGTGEGYEQYF. The CDR3 coding sequence is TGTGCCAGCAGCTGGGGGACAGGGGAAGGCTACGAGCAGTACTTC.

Here the CDR3 reads CASTGQVGQPQHF. CDR3 nucleotides: TGTGCCAGTACCGGACAGGTCGGTCAGCCCCAGCATTTT. This chain uses TRBV19 with TRBJ1-5, with TRBD1 matching over 7 bases. Germline V gene sequence: CDR1 LNHDA, CDR2 SQIVND (reference sequence). The CDR3 covers 13 residues. V lost 7 bases, J lost 6 bases, and 6 bases stayed unmatched.

Comments on this clone: Other DNA sequences in this specimen translate into the identical CDR3. This rearrangement joins TRBV6-4 to TRBJ2-3; 7 nucleotides match TRBD1. The germline gives CDR1 MRHNA, CDR2 SNTAGT. V shed 5 bases and J 3 bases; nucleotides not matched to a gene: 2. The CDR3 is made up of 13 amino acids. CDR3 nucleotide sequence: TGTGCCAGCAGTACAGGGGAAACAGATACGCAGTATTTT. It codes for CASSTGETDTQYF.

The chain recombines TRBV19 with TRBJ1-5; a weak D match, TRBD1 (6 bases). Trimming removed 5 bases from V and 8 bases from J, with 13 bases in between. Germline CDR1 is LNHDA and CDR2 is SQIVND (reference sequence). This CDR3 has 13 amino acids. For the CDR3, the DNA is TGTGCCAGTAGTCGGTGGGGGCCGGAGCCCCAGCATTTT. The encoded protein is CASSRWGPEPQHF.

The gene calls are TRBV28 and TRBJ2-3, with 7 bases aligning to TRBD2. CDR3 length: 20 amino acids. V shed 4 bases, J shed 1 base, and the junction held 20 bases outside the gene matches. CDR1 is MDHEN and CDR2 is SYDVKM in the germline V gene. CDR3 coding DNA: TGTGCCAGCAGTTCCCCCTGGGGGACTACCTTACATCGAGGCACAGATACGCAGTATTTT. It codes for CASSSPWGTTLHRGTDTQYF.

On this clone itself: A much larger clone is a single base away; this may be a read error. The chain uses TRBV5-4 and TRBJ2-7; D is ambiguous. The V and J ends lost 0 bases and 3 bases respectively, with 1 base between them. Germline CDR1 SGHNT, CDR2 YYREEE (reference sequence). The CDR3 loop spans 11 amino acids. CDR3 bases: TGTGCCAGCAGCTTGGGCTACGAGCAGTACTTC. Its protein is CASSLGYEQYF.

This chain joins TRBV27 and TRBJ1-2; 7 positions agree with TRBD1. Trimming at V came to 4 bases and at J to 5 bases, leaving 7 bases not matched to a gene. Germline V gene sequence: CDR1 MNHEY, CDR2 SMNVEV (reference sequence). The CDR3 contains 14 residues. CDR3 region: CASSSDREGYGYTF. In DNA form, the CDR3 reads TGTGCCAGCAGTTCCGACAGGGAGGGGTATGGCTACACCTTC.

The chain is built from TRBV27 and TRBJ2-3; D may be TRBD1 or TRBD2 (5 bases each). Trimming removed 1 base at V and 8 bases at J, with 16 bases between. Germline assignment: CDR1 MNHEY and CDR2 SMNVEV (reference sequence). The CDR3 loop spans 15 amino acids. The CDR3 DNA follows: TGTGCCAGCAGTTTATGGGACCGGAGCCCCGGTACGCAGTATTTT. Translated: CASSLWDRSPGTQYF.

This chain joins TRBV11-2 and TRBJ2-1; 7 bases are a match to TRBD1. With V trimmed by 5 bases and J by 3 bases, 7 bases remained unmatched. CDR1 is SGHAT, CDR2 FQNNGV, per germline. The CDR3 runs to 15 residues. CDR3 bases: TGTGCCAGCAGCGACAGGGTGAACGGCTACAATGAGCAGTTCTTC. Amino acid sequence: CASSDRVNGYNEQFF.

About this clone itself: It is likely a read error: a sequence one base away is far more abundant. The sample holds other DNA sequences that translate to the same CDR3. V gene TRBV15 combines with J gene TRBJ1-5; D is unclear. Germline values: CDR1 LNHNV, CDR2 YYDKDF (reference sequence). V lost 3 bases to trimming and J lost 5 bases, with 11 bases between them. The CDR3 has 14 amino acids. DNA for the CDR3: TGTGCCACCAGCAGTGGCAGGCAATATCAGCCCCAGCATTTT. It is translated as CATSSGRQYQPQHF.

The J gene is TRBJ1-2, the V gene TRBV19; maybe TRBD1 (6 bases). The CDR3 extends over 14 amino acids. Trimming stripped 3 bases from V and 4 bases from J, with 12 bases between. Looked up from germline, CDR1 is LNHDA and CDR2 is SQIVND (reference sequence). The CDR3 DNA is TGTGCCAGTAGTATTATGGGACATGGCTATGGCTACACCTTC. Translated, it gives CASSIMGHGYGYTF.

This rearrangement joins TRBV27 to TRBJ2-1, with D perhaps matching TRBD2 (7 bases). This CDR3 is 15 amino acids long. CDR1 MNHEY and CDR2 SMNVEV come from the germline V gene (reference sequence). V dropped 9 bases and J dropped 3 bases, with 18 bases sitting between them. The CDR3 DNA reads as TGTGCCAGTACCGCACGGGGGGCATTCTACAATGAGCAGTTCTTC. As protein: CASTARGAFYNEQFF.

The chain combines TRBV7-9 with TRBJ2-7; tentatively, D is TRBD1 (6 bases). Deletions cut 4 bases from V and 6 bases from J, with 22 bases between. Looked up from germline, CDR1 is SEHNR and CDR2 is FQNEAQ (reference sequence). CDR3 length: 16 amino acids. As DNA, the CDR3 is TGTGCCAGCAGCTCCCGAGCCAGGACAGTTAAAGGCGAGCAGTACTTC. Encoded protein: CASSSRARTVKGEQYF.

This chain joins TRBV27 and TRBJ1-1; D is possibly TRBD1 (6 bases). V was cut by 0 bases and J by 6 bases, with 26 bases left in between. The germline gives CDR1 MNHEY, CDR2 SMNVEV (reference sequence). The CDR3 spans 19 residues. CDR3 protein: CASSLSSEGGLVKGAEAFF. The CDR3 DNA follows: TGTGCCAGCAGTTTATCTTCGGAGGGCGGTCTGGTGAAGGGGGCTGAAGCTTTCTTT.